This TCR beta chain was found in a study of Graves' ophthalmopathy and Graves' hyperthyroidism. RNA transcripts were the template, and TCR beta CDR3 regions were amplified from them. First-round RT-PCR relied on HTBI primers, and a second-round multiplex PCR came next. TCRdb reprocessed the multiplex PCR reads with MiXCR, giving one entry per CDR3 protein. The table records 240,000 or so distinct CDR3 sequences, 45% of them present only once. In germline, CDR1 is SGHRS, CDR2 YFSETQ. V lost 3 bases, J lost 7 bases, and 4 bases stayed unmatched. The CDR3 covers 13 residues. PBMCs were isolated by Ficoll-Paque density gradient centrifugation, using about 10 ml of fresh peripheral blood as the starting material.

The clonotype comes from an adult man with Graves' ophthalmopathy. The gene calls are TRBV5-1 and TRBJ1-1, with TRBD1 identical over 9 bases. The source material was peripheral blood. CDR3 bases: TGCGCCAGCAGCTCACAGGGGGCTGGTGAAGCTTTCTTT. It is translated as CASSSQGAGEAFF. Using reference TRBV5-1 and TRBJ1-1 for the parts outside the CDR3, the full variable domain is KAGVTQTPRYLIKTRGQQVTLSCSPISGHRSVSWYQQTPGQGLQFLFEYFSETQRNKGNFPGRFSGRQFSNSRSEMNVSTLELGDSALYLCASSSQGAGEAFFGQGTRLTVV.